The clone carrying this T cell receptor beta chain was recorded many times. Trimming removed 1 base at V and 2 bases at J, with 9 bases between. This CDR3 contains 14 residues. Germline V lookup: CDR1 SGHRS, CDR2 YFSETQ. The data belong to a study of neurological immune-mediated disorders. TCRdb reprocessed the 5' RACE reads with MiXCR, giving one entry per CDR3 protein. The table lists tens of thousands of distinct CDR3 sequences, about 13% of them singletons. The sample consisted of PBMCs. This sequence joins TRBV5-1 and TRBJ2-5; D unclear. This sequence originates from a female donor in good health. The CDR3 loop reads CASSLSGSQETQYF. The CDR3 DNA sequence: TGCGCCAGCAGCTTGTCGGGTTCTCAAGAGACCCAGTACTTC. Supplemented by reference TRBV5-1 and TRBJ2-5, the full variable domain reads KAGVTQTPRYLIKTRGQQVTLSCSPISGHRSVSWYQQTPGQGLQFLFEYFSETQRNKGNFPGRFSGRQFSNSRSEMNVSTLELGDSALYLCASSLSGSQETQYFGPGTRLLVL.